The clone carrying this T cell receptor beta chain showed up many times. This record belongs to a study of kidney transplant recipient with SARS-CoV-2 infection. TCRdb fed the reads into MiXCR, producing one record per CDR3 protein. This sample has approximately 240,000 distinct CDR3 sequences, with 25% to 30% found just once. CDR1 and CDR2 from the germline V gene are LGHDT and YNNKEL (reference sequence). V was clipped by 4 bases and J by 4 bases, with 22 bases between them. The CDR3 extends over 17 amino acids. Here the sequenced sample was a blood sample, taken at baseline and between days 110 and 120 from a kidney transplant recipient. This sequence originates from a male patient in his 30s who had COVID-19 and was a kidney transplant recipient. Some T cells could come from the graft donor. The chain joins TRBV3-1 to TRBJ1-2, with unresolved D. DNA for the CDR3: TGTGCCAGCAGCCTGATGAACACCCTTCGAAAGACCTATGGCTACACCTTC. This encodes CASSLMNTLRKTYGYTF.